This TCR beta chain was captured by sequencing in a study of memory B cells and T cells in multiple sclerosis (dated by TCRdb to the late 2010s). Broadly, across the study: The study compared TCR beta repertoires of autoproliferating peripheral T cells with brain lesion-infiltrating T cells in multiple sclerosis patients. TCR sequencing included two multiple sclerosis patients for whom either brain lesions at autopsy or brain-infiltrating cells from biopsy were available. What the research found in general, with its limitations: Clone-set sizes differed between compartments, which influenced counts of shared clonotypes and required normalization.

Cut back by 5 bases and 8 bases, the V and J ends lie 10 bases apart. The germline V gene supplies CDR1 MNHEY and CDR2 SVGAGI. Inclusive of the bounding cysteine and phenylalanine, the CDR3 is 12 residues long. The sequence is cut down to CDR3 DNA, 36 bases in frame from base 1. After stimulus-free culture of CFSE-labeled PBMCs, the autoproliferating (CFSEdim) and non-proliferating (CFSEhi) T cell fractions were sequenced separately. In total, under 55 million CFSE-labeled PBMCs were cultured without stimulus for six to eight days, after which replicate wells were pooled. Labeling of PBMCs used approximately 0.5 uM CFSE, and the cells were then grown in serum-free AIM-V medium with no exogenous stimuli added. Before use, PBMCs were isolated by Ficoll density gradient centrifugation and cryopreserved. Using a FACSAria III, live 7-AAD-negative cells were sorted, then washed with PBS and stored frozen at -80 degrees C as dry pellets.

Genomic DNA was extracted, and the immunoSEQ Platform was used to amplify TCRbeta CDR3 regions from that DNA. Multiplex PCR, high-throughput sequencing and a vendor bioinformatics pipeline were brought together in the immunoSEQ assay. The paper's data handling went like this. After discarding non-productive sequences and any CDR3s under 4 amino acids in length, clonotype frequencies were recalculated for each sample. In immunoSEQ Analyzer 2.0, a clonotype counted as shared when the CDR3 amino acid, V gene and J gene sequences were identical. To normalize repertoire overlap, the number of shared clonotypes was divided by the product of the two clone-set sizes and multiplied by 1000 to give arbitrary units. Here the immuneACCESS table is served through TCRdb, limited to in-frame sequences with V and J called. Missing clones are a known gap in these copies; in checked studies unresolved V genes cover under half, and the rest lacks a known reason. The V and J calls and clone size were taken over from that table, and D and trimming were inferred from the DNA. The table for this sample lists under 50,000 clones; roughly 87% of them were counted only once. Around 1.1% of the sample is in the top ten clones.

Of note for this clone: What antigen it recognizes has not been identified. Base qualities were left out, and no much larger clone turns up one base away.

Sample: PBMCs from blood kept in culture. This chain is built from TRBV6-5 and TRBJ2-1; TRBD1 is perhaps the D gene, given 5 matching bases. This clonotype was obtained from a human donor with multiple sclerosis. CDR3 sequence: CASSPGYHEQFF. The nucleotide sequence reads TGTGCCAGCAGTCCAGGGTACCATGAGCAGTTCTTC.